This T cell receptor beta chain was sequenced during a study of blood T cell repertoires in COVID-19. Some clones are missing from TCRdb's copy, which holds only in-frame ones; the method was immunoSEQ multiplex PCR. The sample yields 250,000 to 300,000 clones, 80% to 90% seen once. The V end was cut by 3 bases, the J end by 2 bases, with 8 bases between. The CDR3 has 13 residues. The TCR sequence derives from a young woman with COVID-19, enrolled during active disease. The sequencing sample was made of peripheral blood. The chain employs TRBV12-3 or TRBV12-4 and TRBJ2-7; D is undetermined. Here the CDR3 reads CASSLVSPYEQYF. The CDR3 nucleotides are TGTGCCAGCAGTTTGGTTAGTCCCTACGAGCAGTACTTC.